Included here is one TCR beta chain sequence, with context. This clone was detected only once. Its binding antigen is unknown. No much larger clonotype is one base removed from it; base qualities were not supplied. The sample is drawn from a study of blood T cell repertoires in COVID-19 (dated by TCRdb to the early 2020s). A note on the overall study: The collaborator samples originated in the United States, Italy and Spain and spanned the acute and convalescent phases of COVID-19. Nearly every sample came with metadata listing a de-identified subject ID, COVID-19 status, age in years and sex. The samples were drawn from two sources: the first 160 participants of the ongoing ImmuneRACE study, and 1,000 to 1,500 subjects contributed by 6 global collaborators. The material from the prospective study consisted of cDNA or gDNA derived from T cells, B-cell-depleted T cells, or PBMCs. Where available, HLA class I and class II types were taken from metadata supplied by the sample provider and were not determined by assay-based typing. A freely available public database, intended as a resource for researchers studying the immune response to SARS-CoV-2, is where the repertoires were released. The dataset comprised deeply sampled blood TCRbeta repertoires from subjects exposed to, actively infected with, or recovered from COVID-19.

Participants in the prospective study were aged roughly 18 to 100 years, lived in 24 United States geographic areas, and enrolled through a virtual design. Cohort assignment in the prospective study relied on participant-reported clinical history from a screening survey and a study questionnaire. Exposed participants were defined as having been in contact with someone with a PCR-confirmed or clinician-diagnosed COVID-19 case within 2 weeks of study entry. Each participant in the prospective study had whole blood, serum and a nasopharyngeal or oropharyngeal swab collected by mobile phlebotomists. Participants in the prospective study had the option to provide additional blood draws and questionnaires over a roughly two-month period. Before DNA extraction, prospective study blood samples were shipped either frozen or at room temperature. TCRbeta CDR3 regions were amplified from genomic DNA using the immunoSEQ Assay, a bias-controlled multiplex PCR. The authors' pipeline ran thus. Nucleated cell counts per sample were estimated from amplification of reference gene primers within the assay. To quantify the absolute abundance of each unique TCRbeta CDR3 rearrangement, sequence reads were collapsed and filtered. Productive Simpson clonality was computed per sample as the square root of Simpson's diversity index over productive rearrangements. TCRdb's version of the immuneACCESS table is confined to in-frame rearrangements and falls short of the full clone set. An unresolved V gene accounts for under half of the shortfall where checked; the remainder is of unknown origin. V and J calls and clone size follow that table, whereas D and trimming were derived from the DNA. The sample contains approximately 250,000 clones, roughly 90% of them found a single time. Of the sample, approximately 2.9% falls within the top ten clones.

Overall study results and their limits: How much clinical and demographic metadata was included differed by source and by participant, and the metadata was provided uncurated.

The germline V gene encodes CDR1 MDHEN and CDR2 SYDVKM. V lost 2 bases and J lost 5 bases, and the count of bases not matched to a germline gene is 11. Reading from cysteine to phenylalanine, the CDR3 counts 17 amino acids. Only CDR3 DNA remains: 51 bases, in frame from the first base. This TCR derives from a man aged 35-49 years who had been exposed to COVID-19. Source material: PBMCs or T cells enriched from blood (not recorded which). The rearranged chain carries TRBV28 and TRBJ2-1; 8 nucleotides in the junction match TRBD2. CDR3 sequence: CASSLPLAGSPHNEQFF. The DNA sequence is TGTGCCAGCAGTTTACCCCTAGCGGGCTCTCCCCACAATGAGCAGTTCTTC.